The following is a T cell receptor (beta chain) sequence with its context. The data derive from a study of blood T cell repertoires in COVID-19. As for the study in general: Sources were T cells, B-cell-depleted T cells, or PBMCs; the material itself was cDNA or gDNA.

The table came from immunoSEQ multiplex PCR; TCRdb's copy has only in-frame clones and leaves some out. The table lists more than 7,500 clones, approximately 91% of them singletons. The V and J ends lost 2 bases and 4 bases, in that order; junction bases with no gene match: 5. Germline-derived CDR1 and CDR2 are MDHEN and SYDVKM. The CDR3 spans 17 residues. This clonotype originated in a woman in her fifties or sixties with active COVID-19. The rearrangement links TRBV28 to TRBJ2-6; 10 bases are a match to TRBD1. The sample taken for sequencing was peripheral blood. The CDR3 sequence is CASSLRTGGTGANVLTF. CDR3 sequence (DNA): TGTGCCAGCAGTTTACGGACAGGGGGGACCGGGGCCAACGTCCTGACTTTC.